This T cell receptor beta chain was observed in a study of T cells after yellow fever vaccination. Background on the study: Fractions with few cells were prepared using SMART-Seq v4 Ultra Low Input.

For this clonotype: No antigen is known for it.

Notes on the study in general: Reappearing after the booster were most of the clones from primary vaccination (about 96% CD4, around 88% CD8).

MiXCR was run by TCRdb on the 5' RACE reads, yielding one entry per CDR3 protein. The profile shows 400,000 or so distinct CDR3 sequences, over 5% of them singletons. Sequenced here: PBMCs, sampled 5 days after the yellow fever booster vaccination. This TCR came from a man aged 25-45 years who received the YFV17D yellow fever vaccine.

The CDR3 spells CASSFGTGTRGNEQFF. The CDR3 DNA follows: TGCGCCAGCAGCTTCGGCACCGGGACTAGAGGCAATGAGCAGTTCTTC. The chain combines TRBV5-1 with TRBJ2-1; 8 bases line up with TRBD2. Per the germline V gene, CDR1 is SGHRS and CDR2 is YFSETQ. The trim removed 2 bases at V and 6 bases at J, leaving 10 bases unmatched. This CDR3 is 16 amino acids long.